The 32 T cell receptor beta chains listed next were all sequenced from one sample in a study of blood T cell repertoires in COVID-19. Assay used: immunoSEQ multiplex PCR; TCRdb lists only in-frame clones, some missing. The table includes 100,000 to 130,000 clones, around 80% detected once. Sequenced sample: peripheral blood. The receptors derive from a man aged 65-85 years with acute or convalescent COVID-19.

V gene TRBV11-2 combines with J gene TRBJ1-6; TRBD1 matches 7 bases. CDR3 length: 16 amino acids. The V segment lost 5 bases and the J segment 6 bases; nucleotides outside the gene matches: 10. CDR1 SGHAT and CDR2 FQNNGV come from the germline V gene. CDR3 DNA: TGTGCCAGCAGCCTTACGACAGGGTTTGGTAATTCACCCCTCCACTTT. Protein: CASSLTTGFGNSPLHF. The entire variable domain, with the rest obtained from reference TRBV11-2 and TRBJ1-6, is as follows: EAGVAQSPRYKIIEKRQSVAFWCNPISGHATLYWYQQILGQGPKLLIQFQNNGVVDDSQLPKDRFSAERLKGVDSTLKIQPAKLEDSAVYLCASSLTTGFGNSPLHFGNGTRLTVT.

This clone was observed a single time. The chain has TRBV3-1 (or the pseudogene TRBV3-2) and TRBJ2-2; D is possibly TRBD1 (6 bases). Trimming cost V 1 base and J 1 base, with 7 bases left between them. In germline, CDR1 is LGHDT, CDR2 YNNKEL (reference sequence). This CDR3 has 15 amino acids. The CDR3 region has the DNA TGTGCCAGCAGCCAAGGCAGGGGGAACACCGGGGAGCTGTTTTTT. This encodes CASSQGRGNTGELFF.

This chain joins TRBV7-2 and TRBJ2-1, with D maybe TRBD1 (7 bases). Germline CDR1 reads SGHTA; CDR2 reads FQGNSA. There are 15 residues in the CDR3. V lost 5 bases and J 7 bases, leaving 18 bases between the germline ends. CDR3 loop: CASSPRRGALNEQFF. CDR3 DNA sequence: TGTGCCAGCAGCCCCCGCAGGGGGGCTTTGAATGAGCAGTTCTTC.

The rearrangement joins TRBV27 to TRBJ1-1; 10 bases map to TRBD1. The CDR3 is 14 amino acids. V lost 5 bases, J lost 2 bases, and 2 bases stayed unmatched. Germline-derived CDR1 and CDR2 are MNHEY and SMNVEV (reference sequence). CDR3 nucleotides: TGTGCCAGCAGTCGACAGGGGGCTAACACTGAAGCTTTCTTT. Its protein product is CASSRQGANTEAFF.

The chain links TRBV7-2 to TRBJ2-7; 10 nucleotides match TRBD2. Germline V gene sequence: CDR1 SGHTA, CDR2 FQGNSA. The CDR3 is 15 amino acids. V gave up 6 bases and J gave up 1 base; unmatched junction bases: 6. In nucleotides, the CDR3 is TGTGCCAGCAGTCTAGCGGGGGCTGAGTCCTACGAGCAGTACTTC. This codes for CASSLAGAESYEQYF. Full variable domain (rest looked up from reference TRBV7-2 and TRBJ2-7): GAGVSQSPSNKVTEKGKDVELRCDPISGHTALYWYRQSLGQGLEFLIYFQGNSAPDKSGLPSDRFSAERTGGSVSTLTIQRTQQEDSAVYLCASSLAGAESYEQYFGPGTRLTVT.

V is TRBV5-4 and J is TRBJ2-3; 7 bases agree with TRBD2. The germline CDR1 and CDR2 sequences are SGHNT and YYREEE (reference sequence). The CDR3 runs to 15 residues. Trimming cost V 0 bases and J 1 base; bases outside gene matches: 2. The chain's CDR3 is CASSLGGRGTDTQYF. As DNA, the CDR3 is TGTGCCAGCAGCTTGGGGGGGAGGGGCACAGATACGCAGTATTTT.

The gene calls are TRBV6-4 and TRBJ2-2; 9 nucleotides match TRBD1. J lost 0 bases, V lost 6 bases, and 17 bases had no gene match. Germline V lookup: CDR1 MRHNA, CDR2 SNTAGT. This CDR3 has 20 residues. The CDR3: CASRLQGARDSTPNTGELFF. Written as DNA, the CDR3 is TGTGCCAGCAGGTTACAGGGGGCACGAGACTCTACCCCGAACACCGGGGAGCTGTTTTTT.

The chain carries TRBV12-5 and TRBJ2-1; D remains ambiguous. Trimming pared 6 bases from V and 8 bases from J, leaving 11 bases between. Germline V CDR1 and CDR2: LGHNT, FRNRAP. CDR3 size: 12 residues. CDR3 loop: CASGSIRHEQFF. The CDR3 DNA sequence: TGTGCTAGTGGCTCTATTCGTCATGAGCAGTTCTTC.

Concerning this clone: The same CDR3 arises from other DNA sequences in this sample as well. CDR3: CASSLGGDSPLHF. CDR3 sequence (DNA): TGTGCCAGCAGTTTGGGGGGGGATTCACCCCTCCACTTT. This chain links TRBV12-3 or TRBV12-4 with TRBJ1-6, with a weak D call TRBD1 (5 bases). CDR3 length: 13 residues. Between the trimmed V and J ends, which lost 3 bases and 8 bases, there was a span of 8 bases.

J is TRBJ2-7 and V is TRBV27; 9 bases are a match to TRBD1. Looked up from germline, CDR1 is MNHEY and CDR2 is SMNVEV (reference sequence). CDR3 length: 14 amino acids. The V segment lost 6 bases and the J segment 6 bases; nucleotides outside the gene matches: 9. Here the CDR3 reads CASSKPGQGIEQYF. CDR3 DNA: TGTGCCAGCAGCAAACCGGGACAGGGTATCGAGCAGTACTTC.

V gene TRBV12-3 or TRBV12-4 combines with J gene TRBJ1-2, with D perhaps matching TRBD1 (5 bases). The ends were cut back, 5 bases at V and 7 bases at J, with 11 bases in the middle. The CDR3 has 12 residues. The CDR3, as DNA: TGTGCCAGCAGTCTGGGGGGGGTTGGCTACACCTTC. Protein: CASSLGGVGYTF.

The chain employs TRBV10-3 and TRBJ2-3, with 8 bases aligning to TRBD1. V shed 11 bases and J 1 base; nucleotides not matched to a gene: 5. The CDR3 is 13 amino acids. Germline V gives CDR1 ENHRY, CDR2 SYGVKD. The DNA for the CDR3 is TGTGCCGCGGACAGGGATGGCACAGATACGCAGTATTTT. Translation gives CAADRDGTDTQYF.

This chain joins TRBV7-2 and TRBJ2-2; 10 bases agree with TRBD2. The CDR3 has 16 residues. V lost 4 bases, J lost 5 bases, and 7 bases stayed unmatched. CDR1 is SGHTA, CDR2 FQGNSA, per germline. The CDR3 DNA reads as TGTGCCAGCAGCTCACGACTAGCGGGCTTAACCGGGGAGCTGTTTTTT. This gives the protein CASSSRLAGLTGELFF.

This clone was counted a single time. V gene TRBV6-5 combines with J gene TRBJ2-1; D might be TRBD1 (6 bases). The CDR3 contains 14 residues. The germline gives CDR1 MNHEY, CDR2 SVGAGI. The V and J ends lost 5 bases and 1 base respectively, with 9 bases between them. CDR3 amino acids: CASSPDSSYNEQFF. The CDR3 DNA follows: TGTGCCAGCAGTCCGGACAGTTCCTACAATGAGCAGTTCTTC.

As DNA, the CDR3 is TGTGCCAGCAGCCAAGGGAGGGATTTTGAAGCTTTCTTT. It encodes CASSQGRDFEAFF. The J gene is TRBJ1-1, the V gene TRBV3-1 (or the pseudogene TRBV3-2); no reliable D call. V was clipped by 1 base and J by 7 bases, with 10 bases between them. CDR3 length equals 13 residues. Germline values: CDR1 LGHDT, CDR2 YNNKEL (reference sequence).

The chain links TRBV4-1 to TRBJ2-7, with 7 bases aligning to TRBD1. The V and J ends lost 5 bases and 11 bases, in that order; junction bases with no gene match: 15. CDR1 is MGHRA and CDR2 is YSYEKL in the germline V gene. CDR3 size: 14 residues. CDR3 residues: CASSSQDEAGGKYF. CDR3 nucleotides: TGCGCCAGCAGCTCACAAGACGAGGCAGGGGGAAAGTACTTC.

The rearrangement uses TRBV5-6 and TRBJ1-5; 8 bases are shared with TRBD1. This CDR3 contains 14 residues. Germline-derived CDR1 and CDR2 are SGHDT and YYEEEE. V lost 1 base and J lost 6; bases outside the gene matches: 3. This chain's CDR3 is CASSLRTGFQPQHF. The CDR3 nucleotides are TGTGCCAGCAGCTTGCGGACAGGGTTTCAGCCCCAGCATTTT. The whole variable domain, filled in from reference TRBV5-6 and TRBJ1-5, reads DAGVTQSPTHLIKTRGQQVTLRCSPKSGHDTVSWYQQALGQGPQFIFQYYEEEERQRGNFPDRFSGHQFPNYSSELNVNALLLGDSALYLCASSLRTGFQPQHFGDGTRLSIL.

The chain links TRBV3-1 (or the pseudogene TRBV3-2) to TRBJ2-1; the D gene is possibly TRBD1 (7 bases). The CDR3 is 15 residues long. Trimming pared 5 bases from V and 6 bases from J, leaving 17 bases between. Germline assignment: CDR1 LGHDT and CDR2 YNNKEL (reference sequence). CDR3 in amino acids: CASSNGQVGGNEQFF. CDR3 DNA sequence: TGTGCCAGCAGCAACGGACAGGTCGGGGGCAATGAGCAGTTCTTC.

The rearrangement joins TRBV5-8 to TRBJ1-6, with 7 bases identical to TRBD1. From germline, CDR1 is SGHTS and CDR2 YDEGEE. Trimming at V came to 0 bases and at J to 9 bases, leaving 6 bases not matched to a gene. The length of the CDR3 is 15 residues. As DNA, the CDR3 is TGTGCCAGCAGCTTGGAGTCAGGGGGGCTTTCACCCCTCCACTTT. Its protein is CASSLESGGLSPLHF.

The genes are TRBV9 and TRBJ2-2; 7 bases are a match to TRBD2. Germline-derived CDR1 and CDR2 are SGDLS and YYNGEE. The CDR3 sequence is 15 residues long. Trimming removed 2 bases from V and 7 bases from J; junction bases left unmatched: 8. The CDR3 loop reads CASSVTSAGSGELFF. The DNA of the CDR3 is TGTGCCAGCAGCGTTACTAGCGCGGGGAGCGGGGAGCTGTTTTTT.

This chain connects TRBV6-1 to TRBJ2-4, with TRBD1 as a possible D gene (6 bases). This CDR3 has 14 amino acids. V was pared by 3 bases and J by 3 bases, with 9 bases between. CDR1 and CDR2 (germline): MNHNS, SASEGT. The CDR3: CASSEGTNKNIQYF. CDR3 coding DNA: TGTGCCAGCAGTGAGGGGACAAACAAAAACATTCAGTACTTC.

This chain links TRBV2 with TRBJ2-7, with a possible D match to TRBD1 (6 bases). Trimming left V 5 bases short and J 2 bases short, with 13 bases between. The CDR3 is 14 residues long. From germline, CDR1 is SNHLY and CDR2 FYNNEI. CDR3 in amino acids: CASSPPGQPYEQYF. For the CDR3, the DNA is TGTGCCAGCAGTCCCCCGGGACAACCCTACGAGCAGTACTTC. The variable domain in full, with the rest retrieved from reference TRBV2 and TRBJ2-7, is EPEVTQTPSHQVTQMGQEVILRCVPISNHLYFYWYRQILGQKVEFLVSFYNNEISEKSEIFDDQFSVERPDGSNFTLKIRSTKLEDSAMYFCASSPPGQPYEQYFGPGTRLTVT.

V usage is TRBV6-5 and J usage is TRBJ2-3; no firm D call. The CDR3 covers 16 residues. The V end lost 2 bases, the J end lost 5 bases, and 17 bases lay between the germline ends. Germline V CDR1 and CDR2: MNHEY, SVGAGI. CDR3 loop: CASSYDAWARQDTQYF. CDR3 nucleotide sequence: TGTGCCAGCAGTTACGACGCGTGGGCCCGTCAAGATACGCAGTATTTT.

The chain employs TRBV5-4 and TRBJ1-5; D is undetermined. Trimming stripped 4 bases from V and 4 bases from J, with 12 bases between. The CDR3 has 14 amino acids. CDR1 is SGHNT and CDR2 is YYREEE in the germline V gene (reference sequence). The CDR3 DNA is TGTGCCAGCAGCCCAGGAGGTTTGAATCAGCCCCAGCATTTT. The encoded protein is CASSPGGLNQPQHF.

The chain links TRBV25-1 to TRBJ1-2; no clear D. With 3 bases removed from V and 4 bases from J, the gap between germline ends came to 15 bases. The germline V gene has CDR1 MGHDK and CDR2 SYGVNS. This CDR3 has 15 residues. CDR3 sequence reads: CASSEPRGSSYGYTF. CDR3 nucleotides: TGTGCCAGCAGTGAGCCCCGAGGCAGTAGCTATGGCTACACCTTC.

The V call is TRBV5-1, the J call TRBJ2-5, with 9 bases lining up with TRBD2. The ends lost 3 bases at V and 4 bases at J; junction bases unmatched: 4. The CDR3 loop spans 14 amino acids. Germline V gives CDR1 SGHRS, CDR2 YFSETQ. CDR3 amino acids: CASSSGTSTETQYF. The CDR3 DNA reads as TGCGCCAGCAGCTCGGGGACTAGCACAGAGACCCAGTACTTC.

The chain combines TRBV27 with TRBJ1-2; D unresolved. The CDR3 totals 13 residues. V lost 3 bases and J lost 6, with 11 bases in between. Germline V gene sequence: CDR1 MNHEY, CDR2 SMNVEV (reference sequence). The CDR3 loop reads CASSFREGDGYTF. The DNA of the CDR3 is TGTGCCAGCAGTTTTCGGGAGGGCGATGGCTACACCTTC.

This sequence joins TRBV12-3 or TRBV12-4 and TRBJ2-7, with D uncertain. The CDR3 totals 13 residues. Trimming pared 2 bases from V and 2 bases from J, leaving 7 bases between. The CDR3 sequence: CASSLFQTYEQYF. Written as DNA, the CDR3 is TGTGCCAGCAGTTTATTTCAGACCTACGAGCAGTACTTC.

In its sample, this clone was seen once. The chain employs TRBV6-5 and TRBJ1-5, with a tentative D call TRBD1 (6 bases). V lost 6 bases to trimming and J lost 6 bases, with 18 bases between them. The length of the CDR3 is 15 residues. From germline, CDR1 is MNHEY and CDR2 SVGAGI. This CDR3 is CASSATTGIGQPQHF. The CDR3 region has the DNA TGTGCCAGCAGCGCAACCACAGGGATCGGTCAGCCCCAGCATTTT.

The chain recombines TRBV4-3 with TRBJ1-5; D possibly corresponds to TRBD1 (6 bases). The V gene lost 3 bases and the J gene lost 6 bases, with 15 bases spanning the gap. The CDR3 spans 15 residues. Germline CDR1 is LGHNA and CDR2 is YSLEER. CDR3 sequence (DNA): TGCGCCAGCAGCCAGGGGACACAGGTTGGTCAGCCCCAGCATTTT. It codes for CASSQGTQVGQPQHF.

The chain has TRBV7-2 and TRBJ1-5; D uncertain. CDR1 and CDR2 from the germline V gene are SGHTA and FQGNSA. The V and J ends lost 1 base and 7 bases respectively, with 8 bases between them. This CDR3 comprises 13 residues. In DNA form, the CDR3 reads TGTGCCAGCAGCTTAGACATGCAACAGCCCCAGCATTTT. This gives the protein CASSLDMQQPQHF.

CDR3 region: CASSQDPIGTGGWAGELFF. The CDR3 DNA is TGTGCCAGCAGCCAAGATCCTATAGGGACAGGGGGCTGGGCCGGGGAGCTGTTTTTT. The genes are TRBV4-2 and TRBJ2-2, with 12 bases lining up with TRBD1. The CDR3 is 19 residues long. V shed 0 bases and J 6 bases; nucleotides not matched to a gene: 11. Per germline, CDR1 LGHNA and CDR2 YNFKEQ.